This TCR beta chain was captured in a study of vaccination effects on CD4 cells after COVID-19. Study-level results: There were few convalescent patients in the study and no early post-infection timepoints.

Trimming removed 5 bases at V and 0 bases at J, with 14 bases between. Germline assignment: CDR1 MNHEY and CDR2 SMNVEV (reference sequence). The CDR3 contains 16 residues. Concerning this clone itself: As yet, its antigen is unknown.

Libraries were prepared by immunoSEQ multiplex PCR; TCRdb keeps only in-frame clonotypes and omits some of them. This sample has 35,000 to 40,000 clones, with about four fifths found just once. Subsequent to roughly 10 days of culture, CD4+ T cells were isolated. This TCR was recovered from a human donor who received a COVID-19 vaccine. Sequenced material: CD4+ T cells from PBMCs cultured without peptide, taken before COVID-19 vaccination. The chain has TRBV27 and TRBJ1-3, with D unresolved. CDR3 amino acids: CASSPSGFGSGNTIYF. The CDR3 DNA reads TGTGCCAGCAGTCCCTCTGGGTTCGGCTCTGGAAACACCATATATTTT.